This T cell receptor beta chain stems from a study of T cells in women clearing cervical HPV infection. The CDR3 sequence is 13 residues long. CDR1 and CDR2 (germline): SGHNT, YENEEA. V was clipped by 3 bases and J by 3 bases, with 8 bases between them. Produced via immunoSEQ multiplex PCR; TCRdb's table is partial and in-frame only. The table counts fewer than 50,000 clones; 1.2% lies in the top ten. Measured by frequency, this clone is medium-sized (0.01 to 0.1%). The read is 3 residues too short to cover the CDR3 end, so that end is filled in from the germline J gene. The chain links TRBV11-3 to TRBJ2-5, with D maybe TRBD2 (6 bases). Material for sequencing was blood buffy coat. The sequence was obtained from a woman aged 18 to 75 with a cervical HPV16 infection that either progressed to CIN3+ or cleared (not recorded which). The CDR3 sequence is CASSLLAEETQYF. CDR3 DNA (partial): TGTGCCAGCAGCTTGTTAGCGGAAGAGACC.